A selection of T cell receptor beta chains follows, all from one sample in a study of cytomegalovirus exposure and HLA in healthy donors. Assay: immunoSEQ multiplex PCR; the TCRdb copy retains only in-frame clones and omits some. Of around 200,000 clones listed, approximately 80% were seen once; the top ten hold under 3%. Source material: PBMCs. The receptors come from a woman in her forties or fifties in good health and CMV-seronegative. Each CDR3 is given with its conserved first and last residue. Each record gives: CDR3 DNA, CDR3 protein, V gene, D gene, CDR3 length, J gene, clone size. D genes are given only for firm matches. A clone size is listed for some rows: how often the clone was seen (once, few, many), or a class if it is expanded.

cdr3_nt: TGTGCCAGCAGTCGTCATACAGGGTCTGGGGCCAACGTCCTGACTTTC
cdr3_aa: CASSRHTGSGANVLTF
v_call: TRBV6-4
d_call: .
cdr3_length: 16
j_call: TRBJ2-6
clone_size: .

cdr3_nt: TGTGCCAGCAGCCCGGGACAGGGGGACGCGCAGTTCTTC
cdr3_aa: CASSPGQGDAQFF
v_call: TRBV9
d_call: TRBD1
cdr3_length: 13
j_call: TRBJ2-1
clone_size: .

cdr3_nt: TGTGCCTGGAGCGACAGGGTTCGGCGTGGCTACACCTTC
cdr3_aa: CAWSDRVRRGYTF
v_call: TRBV30
d_call: TRBD1
cdr3_length: 13
j_call: TRBJ1-2
clone_size: .

cdr3_nt: TGTGCCAGCAGTCCTCTGGGGGGGGCCCAGCATTTT
cdr3_aa: CASSPLGGAQHF
v_call: TRBV28
d_call: .
cdr3_length: 12
j_call: TRBJ1-5
clone_size: .

cdr3_nt: TGTGCCAGCGGGAACAGGGCCTATGGCTACACCTTC
cdr3_aa: CASGNRAYGYTF
v_call: TRBV28
d_call: .
cdr3_length: 12
j_call: TRBJ1-2
clone_size: .

cdr3_nt: TGTGCCAGCACCGTGGTTTCGGGGAGTTCCGGGGAGCTGTTTTTT
cdr3_aa: CASTVVSGSSGELFF
v_call: TRBV6-6
d_call: .
cdr3_length: 15
j_call: TRBJ2-2
clone_size: .

cdr3_nt: TGTGCCAGCTCACCTCGGGGTGGACAGCCAAAGGGCACTGAAGCTTTCTTT
cdr3_aa: CASSPRGGQPKGTEAFF
v_call: TRBV18
d_call: .
cdr3_length: 17
j_call: TRBJ1-1
clone_size: .

cdr3_nt: TGTGCCAGCAGGACCAGCGGGGGCTACTACAATGAGCAGTTCTTC
cdr3_aa: CASRTSGGYYNEQFF
v_call: TRBV7-2
d_call: TRBD2
cdr3_length: 15
j_call: TRBJ2-1
clone_size: .

cdr3_nt: TGTGCCAGCAGCTTTCGGACAGGGGCCTACGAGCAGTACTTC
cdr3_aa: CASSFRTGAYEQYF
v_call: TRBV9
d_call: TRBD1
cdr3_length: 14
j_call: TRBJ2-7
clone_size: .

cdr3_nt: TGTGCCAGCAGAAAGGACAGGGGGCGAACCGGGGAGCTGTTTTTT
cdr3_aa: CASRKDRGRTGELFF
v_call: TRBV7-2
d_call: TRBD1
cdr3_length: 15
j_call: TRBJ2-2
clone_size: .

cdr3_nt: TGCGCCAGCAGCCAGATAATATCCTACGAGCAGTACTTC
cdr3_aa: CASSQIISYEQYF
v_call: TRBV5-1
d_call: .
cdr3_length: 13
j_call: TRBJ2-7
clone_size: .

cdr3_nt: TGTGCCAGCTCACCACCCGAGGTTACCTACGAGCAGTACTTC
cdr3_aa: CASSPPEVTYEQYF
v_call: TRBV18
d_call: .
cdr3_length: 14
j_call: TRBJ2-7
clone_size: .

cdr3_nt: TGCGCCAGCTCCATTGGGACTAGCAGCACAGATACGCAGTATTTT
cdr3_aa: CASSIGTSSTDTQYF
v_call: TRBV5-1
d_call: TRBD2
cdr3_length: 15
j_call: TRBJ2-3
clone_size: .

cdr3_nt: TGTGCCTGGGGGGATATCACAGATACGCAGTATTTT
cdr3_aa: CAWGDITDTQYF
v_call: TRBV6-1
d_call: .
cdr3_length: 12
j_call: TRBJ2-3
clone_size: .

cdr3_nt: TGTGCCAGCAGTTTTTTGGGCTCCCCAAATGAAAAACTGTTTTTT
cdr3_aa: CASSFLGSPNEKLFF
v_call: TRBV27
d_call: .
cdr3_length: 15
j_call: TRBJ1-4
clone_size: few

cdr3_nt: TGCGCCAGCAGCCAAGATCCAGGCTCTGGAAACACCATATATTTT
cdr3_aa: CASSQDPGSGNTIYF
v_call: TRBV4-3
d_call: .
cdr3_length: 15
j_call: TRBJ1-3
clone_size: .